The present entry profiles one TCR beta chain with its context. This clone's antigen is unknown. No qualities accompany the bases; no much larger clone lies one base away. Taken with the paper, the label for treatment or condition translates to: allogeneic hematopoietic cell transplantation with graft depleted of TCRalphabeta T cells and CD19 B cells. The transplant recipients were children given TCRalphabeta/CD19-depleted allogeneic hematopoietic cell grafts. This sample was included in a study of T-cell reconstitution after alpha-beta-depleted transplantation in children (dated by TCRdb to the mid-2010s). Regarding the complete study: Using TCR repertoire profiling, the study followed T-cell immune reconstitution in a quantitative way in children after TCRalphabeta/CD19-depleted allogeneic hematopoietic cell transplantation. Summary of the overall study and its limitations: The frequencies of hyperexpanded clones fell over the following months, and after one year, T-cell counts and TCRbeta diversity were mostly attributed to newly produced T cells. Apparently early alphabetaT-cell count recovery about two months after transplant reportedly relied on only several hundred rapidly expanded clones derived from non-depleted graft cells. The high TCRbeta diversity at day 60 in some patients was ascribed to recipient T cells and intrathymic progenitors that had survived conditioning.

The method behind the library was PCR. The data were produced on an Illumina HiSeq 2500. Molecular barcoding was employed in the preparation of TCR libraries, with unique molecular identifiers being used to normalize TCRbeta repertoire quantification. TCRdb took the public reads, trimmed them with fastp at Q25, ran MiXCR for clone calling and kept in-frame beta chains. Each CDR3 protein appears once, grouped with its most common genes and DNA. For this sample the table gives 200,000 to 250,000 distinct CDR3 sequences, of which roughly a quarter were detected only once. The top ten clones comprise around 4.8% of the sample. Including the terminal cysteine and phenylalanine, the CDR3 comprises 15 residues. Of the read, only the CDR3 DNA is kept; its 45 bases are in frame from base 1. As encoded in the germline V gene (reference sequence), CDR1 is DFQATT while CDR2 is SNEGSKA. V and J lose 2 bases and 1 base, and a span of 14 bases separates them.

Sequencing used PBMCs, mostly from graft donor cells, obtained 360 days after TCRalphabeta/CD19-depleted stem cell transplant. The clonotype was recovered from a female patient aged 2 to 10 who had a stem cell transplant for congenital amegakaryocytic thrombocytopenia, so the T cells may come from the graft donor. The receptor chain draws on TRBV20-1 and TRBJ1-1; no confident D gene assignment can be made. The DNA is TGCAGTGCTAGATCCACCTATGCTTCGAACACTGAAGCTTTCTTT. This is translated as CSARSTYASNTEAFF.